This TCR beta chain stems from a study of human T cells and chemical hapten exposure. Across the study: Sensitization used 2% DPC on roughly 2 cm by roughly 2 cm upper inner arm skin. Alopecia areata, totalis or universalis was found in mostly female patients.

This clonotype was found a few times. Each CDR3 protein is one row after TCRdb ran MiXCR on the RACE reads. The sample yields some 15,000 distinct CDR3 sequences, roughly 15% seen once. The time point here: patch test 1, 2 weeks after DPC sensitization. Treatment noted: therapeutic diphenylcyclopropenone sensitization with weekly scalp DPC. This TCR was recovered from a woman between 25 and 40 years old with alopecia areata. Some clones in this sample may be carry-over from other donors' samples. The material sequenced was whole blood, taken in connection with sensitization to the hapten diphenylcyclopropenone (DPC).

The CDR3 nucleotides are TGTGCCAGCATCGGGCGGATCTCCTACAATGAGCAGTTCTTC. It translates to CASIGRISYNEQFF. The rearrangement joins TRBV28 to TRBJ2-1; D remains unclear. The length of the CDR3 is 14 residues. Trimming took 7 bases from V and 0 from J, leaving 10 bases between them. CDR1 MDHEN and CDR2 SYDVKM come from the germline V gene.